This TCR beta chain is from a study of chemoradiotherapy in HPV16-positive cancers. Turning to the study itself: A couple of HPV16-positive patients' cells yielded candidate HPV-specific clones and common motifs.

Whole-study findings and limits: Candidate HPV-specific clones and E7-related TCR motifs grew in tumor during treatment.

About this clone: Its antigen remains unknown.

The protocol was immunoSEQ multiplex PCR, while the TCRdb copy is restricted to in-frame clones and leaves out a portion. Of 20,000 to 25,000 clones in the sample, roughly 94% were seen once. This CDR3 spans 14 amino acids. Germline V gene lookup returns CDR1 SEHNR and CDR2 FQNEAQ (reference sequence). V was clipped by 6 bases and J by 8 bases; unmatched bases: 8. Sampling was conducted from a patient who underwent chemoradiotherapy. J is TRBJ2-1 and V is TRBV7-9; the match to TRBD2 covers 9 bases. The origin of this receptor is a human donor with HPV-associated anogenital cancer. CDR3: CASSLSLAGDEQFF. Written as DNA, the CDR3 is TGTGCCAGCAGTTTGTCTTTAGCGGGAGATGAGCAGTTCTTC.